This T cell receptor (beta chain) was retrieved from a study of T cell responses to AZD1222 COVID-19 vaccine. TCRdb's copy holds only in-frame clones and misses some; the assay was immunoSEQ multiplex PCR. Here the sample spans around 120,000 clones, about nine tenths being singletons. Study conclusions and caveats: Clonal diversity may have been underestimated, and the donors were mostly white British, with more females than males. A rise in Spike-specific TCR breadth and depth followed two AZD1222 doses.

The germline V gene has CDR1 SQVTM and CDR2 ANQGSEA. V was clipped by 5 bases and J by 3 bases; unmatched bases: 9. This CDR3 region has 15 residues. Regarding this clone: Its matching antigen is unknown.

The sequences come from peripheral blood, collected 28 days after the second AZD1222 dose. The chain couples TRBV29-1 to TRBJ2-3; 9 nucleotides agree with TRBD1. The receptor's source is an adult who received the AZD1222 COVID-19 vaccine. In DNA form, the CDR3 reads TGCAGCGTTCGGAACAGGGGGCGCGGGACAGATACGCAGTATTTT. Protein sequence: CSVRNRGRGTDTQYF.